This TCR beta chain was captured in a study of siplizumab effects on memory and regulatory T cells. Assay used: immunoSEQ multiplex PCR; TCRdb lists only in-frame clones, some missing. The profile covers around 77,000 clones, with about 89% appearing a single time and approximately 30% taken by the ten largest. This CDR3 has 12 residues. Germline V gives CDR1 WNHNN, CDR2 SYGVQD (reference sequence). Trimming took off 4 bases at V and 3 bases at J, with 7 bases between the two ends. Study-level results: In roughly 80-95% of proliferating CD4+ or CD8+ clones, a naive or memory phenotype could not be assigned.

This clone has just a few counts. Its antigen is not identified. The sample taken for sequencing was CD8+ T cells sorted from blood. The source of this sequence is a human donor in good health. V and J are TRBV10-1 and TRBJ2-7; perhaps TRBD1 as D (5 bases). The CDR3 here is CASSADIYEQYF. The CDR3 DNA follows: TGCGCCAGCAGTGCGGACATCTACGAGCAGTACTTC.